This entry lists 3 T cell receptor beta chains sequenced from one sample in a study of T cells in Graves' hyperthyroidism and ophthalmopathy (dated by TCRdb to the late 2010s). Library prep was done by multiplex PCR. The sequencing machine was an Illumina HiSeq 2000. Amplification of TCR beta CDR3 regions was carried out from RNA transcripts. A first-round RT-PCR of the TCR CDR3 used the HTBI primer set with the Qiagen OneStep RT-PCR kit. The public reads were run again by TCRdb, first through fastp at Q25 and then through MiXCR, and only productive beta chains were kept. Entries are consolidated by CDR3 protein sequence, retaining the most common genes and DNA. This sample comprises under 400,000 distinct CDR3 sequences, about 15% of them detected only once. Approximately 10% of the sample is held by the ten biggest clonotypes. The sample was blood. The receptors here all came from an older woman with Graves' hyperthyroidism.

This clonotype has at least ten counts. This chain links TRBV5-1 with TRBJ2-1; D might be TRBD1 (5 bases). With 0 bases removed from V and 10 bases from J, the gap between germline ends came to 8 bases. The CDR3 length is 12 residues. Germline CDR1 SGHRS, CDR2 YFSETQ. CDR3 in amino acids: CASSLGGREQFF. The CDR3 DNA reads TGCGCCAGCAGCTTGGGGGGCCGCGAGCAGTTCTTC.

Many counts were recorded for this clonotype. V gene TRBV12-3 or TRBV12-4 combines with J gene TRBJ1-1, with unresolved D. V lost 5 bases, J lost 4 bases, and 8 bases lay in between. This CDR3 has 12 amino acids. The chain's CDR3 is CASSHQSTEAFF. Written as DNA, the CDR3 is TGTGCCAGCAGTCACCAGAGCACTGAAGCTTTCTTT.

V gene TRBV7-9 combines with J gene TRBJ1-1, with D possibly matching TRBD1 (5 bases). CDR1 SEHNR and CDR2 FQNEAQ come from the germline V gene (reference sequence). V shed 4 bases and J shed 8 bases, with 11 bases lying between them. The CDR3 is 12 residues long. Here the CDR3 DNA reads TGTGCCAGCAGCTCGGGGCTCTCCGAAGCTTTCTTT. Translated, it gives CASSSGLSEAFF.